This T cell receptor (beta chain) was sequenced in a study of spatial heterogeneity in lung cancer (dated by TCRdb to between 2017 and 2020). With respect to the entire study: Beta-chain transcripts were consistently detected in greater numbers than alpha-chain transcripts, which likely reflects a higher abundance of beta-chain transcripts. TCR alpha and beta repertoires were quantitatively compared across multiple tumor regions, matched nontumor lung and blood in non-small cell lung cancer. At surgery, both alpha and beta chains were TCR-sequenced in about 200 tumor regions, fewer than 80 matched nontumor lung samples and 50 to 60 PBMC samples. In the raw uncorrected reads, each unique combination of TCR and UMI appeared on average more than ten times. Nonsynonymous mutation counts, determined by whole-exome sequencing of tumor tissue, were related to features of the TCR repertoire.

Overall study results and their limits: Additional single-cell paired TCR alpha and beta sequencing was considered necessary to confirm, at a functional level, the hypothesis that regional TCRs recognize regional mutations.

There are many counts of this clonotype. The antigen this receptor binds is unknown. Per-nucleotide qualities are absent, and no much larger clonotype sits a single base away. Library preparation employed 5' RACE. Reads for this sample came from a NextSeq 500. The TCR library protocol attached a unique molecular identifier to each TCR cDNA molecule to allow correction of PCR and sequencing errors. In the authors' own workflow: Decombinator tools were used for TCR identification, UMI-based error correction and CDR3 extraction. TCRs above a frequency of 2 per 1,000, corresponding to the top 1% of the tumor frequency distribution, were defined as expanded. Renyi diversity was calculated using the R vegan package after each repertoire was subsampled 100 times to 5,000 TCRs. CDR3 similarity networks were built from amino acid triplet string-kernel similarity, connecting CDR3s with pairwise similarity above 0.82. The public reads were reprocessed in TCRdb via fastp at Q25 and MiXCR, keeping in-frame beta chains. Duplicate CDR3 protein sequences are folded into a single record with the most common DNA and genes. These V and J calls derive from TCRdb rather than the authors' analysis. The sample contains 30,000 to 45,000 distinct CDR3 sequences, 3.1% of them found a single time. About 36% of the sample goes to the ten largest clones.

Explained via the paper, the time point label denotes: sample taken at primary tumor resection. Samples were obtained from approximately 77 patients with early-stage, untreated non-small cell lung cancer from the lung TRACERx cohort. Without any cell sorting, TCR sequencing was performed on whole RNA extracted either from tumor and nontumor lung tissue or from cryopreserved PBMC samples. Patients were selected for TCR sequencing only if sufficient RNA was available from at least two tumor regions. Tumor and adjacent nontumor lung specimens were reviewed by a lung pathologist before selection. Sequencing used normal lung tissue next to the tumor, obtained at surgery. The sequence came from a male donor with early-stage non-small cell lung cancer.

The nucleotides are TGTGCCAGCAGCGCCGAGACTAGCGGGAGGTCCGAGACCCAGTACTTC. Its protein is CASSAETSGRSETQYF. This chain is built from TRBV7-9 and TRBJ2-5, with 13 middle bases fitting TRBD2. Based on the germline V gene (reference sequence), the CDR1 and CDR2 sequences are SEHNR and FQNEAQ. From cysteine to phenylalanine, the CDR3 is 16 amino acids long. The only DNA kept is the CDR3, 48 bases in frame from the first base. V is pruned by 5 bases and J by 5 bases, leaving 8 bases of the junction without a gene match.